Listed below are T cell receptor beta chains from one sample, sequenced in a study of beta chain features in type 1 diabetes. This table comes from immunoSEQ multiplex PCR, and its TCRdb copy is limited to in-frame clones, with some not included. The sample shows hundreds of thousands of clones, 11% of them seen only once. Sequencing used naive CD4+ T cells from blood. These receptors were obtained from a man younger than 45 with type 1 diabetes. Each CDR3 is given with its conserved first and last residue. A D gene is named only where the DNA matches it firmly. Only part of the rows carry a size: once, few, many, or a class if the clone is expanded.

V,J,size,D,CDR3,DNA
TRBV5-4,TRBJ2-2,few,NA,CASSPGGQNTGELFF,TGTGCCAGCAGCCCAGGGGGGCAGAACACCGGGGAGCTGTTTTTT
TRBV14,TRBJ2-1,few,TRBD2,CASSFSGGAVYNEQFF,TGTGCCAGCAGCTTTAGCGGGGGGGCCGTCTACAATGAGCAGTTCTTC
TRBV4-1,TRBJ2-7,NA,TRBD2,CASSQVGTSVYF,TGCGCCAGCAGCCAAGTGGGGACTAGCGTCTACTTC
TRBV5-4,TRBJ1-2,NA,NA,CASSLYQGPSYGYTF,TGTGCCAGCAGCTTGTATCAGGGGCCCTCATATGGCTACACCTTC
TRBV15,TRBJ1-2,NA,NA,CATSRDRIYGYTF,TGTGCCACCAGCAGGGACAGAATTTATGGCTACACCTTC
TRBV7-8,TRBJ2-3,few,TRBD2,CASKHAGADTQYF,TGTGCCAGCAAGCACGCGGGGGCAGATACGCAGTATTTT
TRBV2,TRBJ2-5,NA,TRBD2,CASSGLAEGTQYF,TGTGCCAGCAGTGGACTAGCGGAGGGGACCCAGTACTTC
TRBV29-1,TRBJ2-7,few,TRBD1,CSVEDGQGTYEQYF,TGCAGCGTTGAAGATGGACAGGGAACCTACGAGCAGTACTTC
TRBV28,TRBJ2-7,few,NA,CASSLDPGSSYEQYF,TGTGCCAGCAGTCTTGACCCTGGGAGCTCCTACGAGCAGTACTTC
TRBV29-1,TRBJ2-1,NA,TRBD2,CSVEEGRGSSYNEQFF,TGCAGCGTTGAAGAGGGGCGGGGGAGCTCCTACAATGAGCAGTTCTTC
TRBV7-2,TRBJ1-1,NA,NA,CASSLAGFGGNTEAFF,TGTGCCAGCAGCTTAGCCGGTTTCGGAGGGAACACTGAAGCTTTCTTT
TRBV4-1,TRBJ2-7,few,NA,CASSQGPRGYEQYF,TGCGCCAGCAGCCAGGGACCCAGGGGTTACGAGCAGTACTTC
TRBV29-1,TRBJ1-1,few,NA,CSVTRGIGTEAFF,TGCAGCGTTACCCGGGGGATCGGGACTGAAGCTTTCTTT
TRBV7-2,TRBJ2-1,NA,TRBD1,CASSFGTGGGEQFF,TGTGCCAGCAGCTTTGGGACAGGGGGTGGGGAGCAGTTCTTC
TRBV5-1,TRBJ2-7,NA,TRBD2,CASSNDGGGTSYEQYF,TGCGCCAGCAGCAACGACGGGGGGGGGACCTCCTACGAGCAGTACTTC
TRBV7-9,TRBJ1-4,NA,NA,CASSLNTGLPNEKLFF,TGTGCCAGCAGCTTAAACACGGGACTTCCTAATGAAAAACTGTTTTTT
TRBV30,TRBJ1-5,NA,NA,CAWSLQGSQPQHF,TGTGCCTGGAGTCTACAGGGATCTCAGCCCCAGCATTTT
TRBV29-1,TRBJ2-7,few,NA,CSVRTSYEQYF,TGCAGCGTTCGAACTTCCTACGAGCAGTACTTC
TRBV7-2,TRBJ2-5,few,TRBD1,CASSRDREQETQYF,TGTGCCAGCAGCCGAGACAGGGAACAAGAGACCCAGTACTTC
TRBV7-9,TRBJ1-5,NA,TRBD1,CASSLGGTGHQPQHF,TGTGCCAGCAGCTTAGGAGGGACAGGGCATCAGCCCCAGCATTTT
TRBV30,TRBJ2-3,NA,NA,CAWSPGTTDTQYF,TGTGCCTGGTCACCAGGAACCACAGATACGCAGTATTTT
TRBV19,TRBJ1-4,few,TRBD1,CATSGQRNEKLFF,TGTGCCACCTCGGGACAGAGGAATGAAAAACTGTTTTTT
TRBV29-1,TRBJ2-7,NA,NA,CSARMGADYEQYF,TGCAGCGCGAGGATGGGGGCGGACTACGAGCAGTACTTC
TRBV9,TRBJ2-1,few,NA,CASSPSPGDEQFF,TGTGCCAGCAGCCCCTCACCCGGGGATGAGCAGTTCTTC
TRBV18,TRBJ2-3,NA,TRBD2,CASSLTGTSGADTQYF,TGTGCCAGCTCACTTACCGGGACTAGCGGGGCAGATACGCAGTATTTT
TRBV7-9,TRBJ2-7,NA,NA,CASSTREHFYEQYF,TGTGCCAGCAGCACCCGGGAACATTTCTACGAGCAGTACTTC
TRBV7-6,TRBJ2-1,NA,TRBD2,CASLRRGGSYNEQFF,TGTGCCAGCTTGAGGCGCGGGGGATCCTACAATGAGCAGTTCTTC
TRBV25-1,TRBJ2-3,few,TRBD1,CASRGQGRTDTQYF,TGTGCCAGCAGAGGACAGGGACGCACAGATACGCAGTATTTT
TRBV11-2,TRBJ2-5,few,NA,CASSPFGVQETQYF,TGTGCCAGCAGCCCGTTCGGTGTTCAAGAGACCCAGTACTTC
TRBV5-4,TRBJ2-7,NA,NA,CASSLDLQGGGEQYF,TGTGCCAGCAGCTTGGACCTCCAAGGGGGTGGGGAGCAGTACTTC
TRBV7-9,TRBJ2-1,NA,TRBD2,CASSSGGSSYNEQFF,TGTGCCAGCAGCTCCGGGGGGAGCTCCTACAATGAGCAGTTCTTC
TRBV7-2,TRBJ2-3,few,TRBD2,CASSLVGLAGEDTQYF,TGTGCCAGCAGCTTAGTGGGACTAGCGGGGGAAGATACGCAGTATTTT
TRBV5-1,TRBJ2-1,NA,NA,CASSLRTGDNEQFF,TGCGCCAGCAGCTTACGGACTGGTGACAATGAGCAGTTCTTC